What follows are 15 T cell receptor beta chains derived from one specimen sequenced in a study of patients and donors after allogeneic stem cell transplantation. TCRdb independently ran MiXCR on the RT-PCR reads; one entry per CDR3 protein. Among about 160,000 distinct CDR3 sequences listed, about 30% were seen once. Input material: blood, either unsorted or a sorted T cell fraction (not recorded which). The receptors stem from a human donor who was either an allogeneic HSCT recipient or a stem cell or donor lymphocyte infusion donor (not recorded which). It is not recorded whose cells these are; they may come from a transplant donor.

This clonotype was seen ten or more times. The V and J genes are TRBV4-3 and TRBJ1-1; a possible D gene is TRBD1 (6 bases). V lost 3 bases and J lost 4, with 15 bases in between. This CDR3 is 15 amino acids long. The germline CDR1 and CDR2 sequences are LGHNA and YSLEER. For the CDR3, the DNA is TGCGCCAGCAGCCACCCTGACAGGTCGGGCACTGAAGCTTTCTTT. This translates into CASSHPDRSGTEAFF.

The V and J genes are TRBV29-1 and TRBJ1-6, with 7 nucleotides matching TRBD1. The CDR3 sequence is 14 residues long. J gave up 10 bases and V 4 bases, and 10 bases lay outside the gene matches. Germline values: CDR1 SQVTM, CDR2 ANQGSEA. This chain's CDR3 is CSVGDRVANSPLHF. CDR3 DNA: TGCAGCGTTGGTGACAGGGTGGCCAACTCACCCCTCCACTTT.

This clonotype was seen a handful of times. V gene TRBV19 combines with J gene TRBJ2-1; the match to TRBD1 covers 10 bases. J lost 0 bases, V lost 7 bases, and 6 bases had no gene match. Germline V lookup: CDR1 LNHDA, CDR2 SQIVND (reference sequence). The CDR3 extends over 16 amino acids. The CDR3 DNA is TGTGCCAGTAAGACAGGGGGCCTTGACTCCTACAATGAGCAGTTCTTC. Its protein product is CASKTGGLDSYNEQFF.

The chain recombines TRBV7-9 with TRBJ2-1, with a tentative D call TRBD2 (6 bases). Trimming stripped 7 bases from V and 4 bases from J, with 11 bases between. The CDR3 has 13 residues. The V gene's germline CDR1 is SEHNR and CDR2 FQNEAQ (reference sequence). CDR3 in DNA: TGTGCCAGCACTAGCGTGATGTACAATGAGCAGTTCTTC. Its translation: CASTSVMYNEQFF.

This chain links TRBV20-1 with TRBJ2-1; D gene unclear. With 5 bases removed from V and 0 bases from J, the gap between germline ends came to 14 bases. The CDR3 runs to 15 residues. The germline gives CDR1 DFQATT, CDR2 SNEGSKA (reference sequence). DNA for the CDR3: TGCAGTGCTTTTAAATCCCCGAGCTCCTACAATGAGCAGTTCTTC. Translated: CSAFKSPSSYNEQFF.

This clonotype occurred a few times. This chain connects TRBV27 to TRBJ1-2; tentative D call: TRBD1 (5 bases). This CDR3 region has 13 residues. The germline CDR1 and CDR2 sequences are MNHEY and SMNVEV (reference sequence). The V end lost 3 bases, the J end lost 2 bases, and 7 bases lay between the germline ends. CDR3 residues: CASSFGGNYGYTF. Here the CDR3 DNA reads TGTGCCAGCAGTTTCGGGGGGAACTATGGCTACACCTTC.

The V gene is TRBV4-3, the J gene TRBJ2-7; tentative D call: TRBD2 (6 bases). CDR1 is LGHNA, CDR2 YSLEER, per germline. This CDR3 is built from 16 residues. The V end was cut by 0 bases, the J end by 2 bases, with 14 bases between. The CDR3 region is CASSQDGGTATYEQYF. The CDR3 DNA sequence: TGCGCCAGCAGCCAAGACGGCGGGACTGCTACCTACGAGCAGTACTTC.

This clonotype has a single count. V usage is TRBV12-3 or TRBV12-4 and J usage is TRBJ1-1; a weak D match, TRBD1 (5 bases). The CDR3 runs 13 residues. Trimming left V 7 bases short and J 10 bases short, with 19 bases between. The CDR3 spells CASIPFQGSAAFF. Written as DNA, the CDR3 is TGTGCCAGCATTCCGTTTCAGGGTTCTGCAGCTTTCTTT.

The CDR3 reads CASTREMNTEAFF. CDR3 DNA: TGCGCCAGCACCAGGGAAATGAACACTGAAGCTTTCTTT. The rearrangement joins TRBV4-3 to TRBJ1-1; D might be TRBD1 (5 bases). Trimming removed 7 bases at V and 0 bases at J, with 9 bases between. The germline gives CDR1 LGHNA, CDR2 YSLEER. The CDR3 totals 13 residues.

The V gene is TRBV6-5, the J gene TRBJ2-1; D remains ambiguous. Germline V CDR1 and CDR2: MNHEY, SVGAGI. The CDR3 length is 11 residues. V was shortened by 0 bases and J by 9 bases, with 3 bases between the two germline ends. CDR3 DNA sequence: TGTGCCAGCAGTTACTCGACTGAGCAGTTCTTC. Translating gives CASSYSTEQFF.

The gene calls are TRBV27 and TRBJ1-2; 10 bases map to TRBD1. CDR1 and CDR2 from the germline V gene are MNHEY and SMNVEV (reference sequence). This CDR3 is built from 14 residues. V lost 5 bases, J lost 8 bases, and 8 bases stayed unmatched. CDR3 sequence (DNA): TGTGCCAGCAGTCCCCCTGGACAGGGGGAAGGCTACACCTTC. Encoded protein: CASSPPGQGEGYTF.

This clonotype was found many times. This chain uses TRBV18 with TRBJ1-2; D gene uncertain. The CDR3 extends over 11 amino acids. Germline V CDR1 and CDR2: KGHSH, LQKENI. V was cut by 11 bases and J by 2 bases, with 9 bases left in between. DNA for the CDR3: TGTGCCTCATCGGTCAACTATGGCTACACCTTC. This translates into CASSVNYGYTF. Full variable domain (outside the CDR3, taken from reference TRBV18 and TRBJ1-2): NAGVMQNPRHLVRRRGQEARLRCSPMKGHSHVYWYRQLPEEGLKFMVYLQKENIIDESGMPKERFSAEFPKEGPSILRIQQVVRGDSAAYFCASSVNYGYTFGSGTRLTVV.

The chain recombines TRBV21-1 with TRBJ2-1; the tabulated D call, TRBD2, remains unverified against the DNA. TRBV21-1 is tagged as a pseudogene. The CDR3 contains 14 residues. The CDR3 nucleotides read TGTGCCAGCAGCCCTTCTAGCGGGAGTAATGAGCAGTTCTTC. Translation: CASSPSSGSNEQFF.

The chain carries TRBV12-3 or TRBV12-4 and TRBJ2-1, with D perhaps assigned TRBD1 or TRBD2 (5 bases each). CDR3 size: 15 residues. V lost 8 bases to trimming and J lost 7 bases, with 21 bases between them. The CDR3 is CASCPKSAWGNEQFF. The CDR3 DNA follows: TGTGCCAGCTGCCCTAAGAGCGCATGGGGGAATGAGCAGTTCTTC.

This clonotype was picked up one time. The chain recombines TRBV27 with TRBJ1-1; 11 bases map to TRBD1. Losses at the gene ends were 3 bases for V and 4 bases for J; bases not matched to a gene: 7. The CDR3 is 16 residues long. The germline V gene has CDR1 MNHEY and CDR2 SMNVEV (reference sequence). In DNA form, the CDR3 reads TGTGCCAGCAGTTTGCCGCCCGGGACAGGGGGCACTGAAGCTTTCTTT. As protein: CASSLPPGTGGTEAFF.